The 8 T cell receptor beta chains below all came from one sample that was sequenced in a study of molecular identifiers for immune sequencing clone quantification. In TCRdb, the PCR reads were re-called with MiXCR into one record per CDR3 protein. The profile shows a few hundred thousand distinct CDR3 sequences, about a fifth of them singletons. Sequences were obtained from naive CD8+ T cells from blood, with Jurkat cell RNA spiked in. Subset described: FACS-sorted CD8+CD4-CCR7+CD45RA+ naive T cells. These receptors all stem from a human donor in good health. Some libraries in this study had Jurkat cell RNA spiked in.

The J gene is TRBJ2-1, the V gene TRBV10-1, with 7 bases that match TRBD1. Per germline, CDR1 WNHNN and CDR2 SYGVQD (reference sequence). Unmatched junction bases numbered 4, after V lost 3 bases and J lost 2 bases. The CDR3 length is 15 residues. The CDR3, as DNA: TGCGCCAGCAGTGATTACAGGGGCCCCTACAATGAGCAGTTCTTC. This sequence encodes CASSDYRGPYNEQFF.

The J gene is TRBJ2-7, the V gene TRBV28; D not certain. In germline, CDR1 is MDHEN, CDR2 SYDVKM. There are 13 residues in the CDR3. V dropped 6 bases and J dropped 0 bases, with 9 bases sitting between them. The DNA for the CDR3 is TGTGCCAGCAGGATCTTTAGCTCCTACGAGCAGTACTTC. Encoded protein: CASRIFSSYEQYF. The variable domain in full, completed from reference TRBV28 and TRBJ2-7, reads DVKVTQSSRYLVKRTGEKVFLECVQDMDHENMFWYRQDPGLGLRLIYFSYDVKMKEKGDIPEGYSVSREKKERFSLILESASTNQTSMYLCASRIFSSYEQYFGPGTRLTVT.

This clonotype was seen at least ten times. The CDR3 bases are TGTGCCAGCAGTGAAGGGTCCAGCGAGGATACGCAGTATTTT. Translating gives CASSEGSSEDTQYF. The rearrangement links TRBV2 to TRBJ2-3; D ambiguous. The germline CDR1 and CDR2 sequences are SNHLY and FYNNEI. CDR3 length equals 14 residues. V lost 1 base to trimming and J lost 6 bases, with 11 bases between them.

On this clonotype itself: A read error may be the cause here, since a much bigger clone is one base away. The rearrangement uses TRBV7-8 and TRBJ1-1; TRBD1 matches at 8 bases. The V gene end was trimmed by 4 bases and the J gene end by 6 bases; junction bases not matched to a gene: 4. The CDR3 contains 13 residues. The V gene's germline CDR1 is SGHVS and CDR2 FQNEAQ. The CDR3 region has the DNA TGTGCCAGCAGCTGGGAGGACAGGGCTGAAGCTTTCTTT. This translates into CASSWEDRAEAFF.

This clonotype occurred many times. The J gene is TRBJ2-5, the V gene TRBV9; possible D gene TRBD2, 5 bases. Germline V gene sequence: CDR1 SGDLS, CDR2 YYNGEE. This CDR3 has 13 amino acids. V dropped 4 bases and J dropped 2 bases, with 9 bases sitting between them. CDR3 sequence reads: CASSFPGQETQYF. The CDR3 DNA sequence: TGTGCCAGCAGCTTCCCGGGGCAAGAGACCCAGTACTTC.

This clonotype has ten or more counts. The V gene is TRBV4-1, the J gene TRBJ2-7; D is possibly TRBD2 (5 bases). Trimming took off 0 bases at V and 3 bases at J, with 9 bases between the two ends. This CDR3 is 14 amino acids long. Germline V gene lookup returns CDR1 MGHRA and CDR2 YSYEKL. The CDR3 nucleotides are TGCGCCAGCAGCCAAGACGGAGACTACTACGAGCAGTACTTC. Encoded protein: CASSQDGDYYEQYF.

Remarks on this clonotype: Just one base apart from a much larger clone, this may be a read error. The chain employs TRBV4-2 and TRBJ1-1, with D tentatively TRBD1 (6 bases). The CDR3 sequence is 14 residues long. Germline CDR1 is LGHNA and CDR2 is YNFKEQ. In DNA form, the CDR3 reads TGTGCCAGCGGCCAAGGGACACCTAACACTGAAGCTTTCTTT. This encodes CASGQGTPNTEAFF.

This clonotype has more than one count but fewer than ten. The genes are TRBV15 and TRBJ2-2; no definite D call. Trimming removed 0 bases from V and 6 bases from J, with 20 bases in between. The length of the CDR3 is 18 residues. Per germline, CDR1 LNHNV and CDR2 YYDKDF (reference sequence). CDR3 protein: CATSREDDIASPAGELFF. The CDR3 nucleotides read TGTGCCACCAGCAGAGAAGATGATATAGCCTCCCCGGCCGGGGAGCTGTTTTTT.